A selection of T cell receptor beta chains follows, all from one sample in a study of cytomegalovirus exposure and HLA in healthy donors. Assay used: immunoSEQ multiplex PCR; TCRdb lists only in-frame clones, some missing. The sample includes about 160,000 clones, about 80% of them seen just once. Source material: PBMCs. All receptors come from a man in his late teens or twenties in good health and CMV-seropositive. Both conserved end residues are part of each CDR3. The D gene is left open where the match is weak. Clone size, where shown, is once, few, many, or a class for clones that have expanded.

V gene: TRBV27
D gene: .
J gene: TRBJ2-2
clone size: .
CDR3 protein: CASSLSWPNTGELFF
CDR3 DNA: TGTGCCAGCAGTTTATCCTGGCCGAACACCGGGGAGCTGTTTTTT

V gene: TRBV5-4
D gene: TRBD2
J gene: TRBJ2-3
clone size: .
CDR3 protein: CASSLTSGGARASSTDTQYF
CDR3 DNA: TGTGCCAGCAGCCTTACTAGCGGGGGGGCCCGGGCGTCAAGCACAGATACGCAGTATTTT

V gene: TRBV2
D gene: TRBD1
J gene: TRBJ2-3
clone size: .
CDR3 protein: CASSEMDRVGDTQYF
CDR3 DNA: TGTGCCAGCAGTGAGATGGACAGGGTTGGAGATACGCAGTATTTT

V gene: TRBV27
D gene: TRBD1
J gene: TRBJ2-2
clone size: once
CDR3 protein: CASSWDRVRGVAENTGELFF
CDR3 DNA: TGTGCCAGCAGTTGGGACAGGGTTAGGGGGGTAGCGGAGAACACCGGGGAGCTGTTTTTT

V gene: TRBV9
D gene: TRBD1
J gene: TRBJ1-2
clone size: .
CDR3 protein: CASSVVPGQINYGYTF
CDR3 DNA: TGTGCCAGCAGCGTAGTCCCGGGACAGATAAACTATGGCTACACCTTC

V gene: TRBV5-5
D gene: TRBD2
J gene: TRBJ2-3
clone size: .
CDR3 protein: CASSLSGGWADTQYF
CDR3 DNA: TGTGCCAGCAGCTTGTCGGGGGGGTGGGCAGATACGCAGTATTTT

V gene: TRBV7-6
D gene: TRBD1
J gene: TRBJ2-7
clone size: once
CDR3 protein: CASSSLQGALYEQYF
CDR3 DNA: TGTGCCAGCAGCTCGTTACAGGGGGCCCTCTACGAGCAGTACTTC

V gene: TRBV10-3
D gene: TRBD2
J gene: TRBJ2-5
clone size: few
CDR3 protein: CAISREGLGVLVETQYF
CDR3 DNA: TGTGCCATCAGCCGGGAGGGCCTGGGTGTTCTCGTAGAGACCCAGTACTTC

V gene: TRBV6-5
D gene: TRBD1
J gene: TRBJ1-2
clone size: .
CDR3 protein: CASSYPGQGAYGYTF
CDR3 DNA: TGTGCCAGCAGTTACCCGGGACAGGGGGCGTATGGCTACACCTTC

V gene: TRBV2
D gene: TRBD1
J gene: TRBJ2-7
clone size: few
CDR3 protein: CASSGLGQGYYEQYF
CDR3 DNA: TGTGCCAGCAGTGGCCTGGGACAGGGCTACTACGAGCAGTACTTC

V gene: TRBV5-1
D gene: TRBD2
J gene: TRBJ2-5
clone size: .
CDR3 protein: CASEENSSGQETQYF
CDR3 DNA: TGCGCCAGCGAGGAGAACTCTAGCGGCCAAGAGACCCAGTACTTC

V gene: TRBV4-2
D gene: .
J gene: TRBJ2-1
clone size: .
CDR3 protein: CASSIAGLDEQFF
CDR3 DNA: TGTGCCAGCAGCATTGCAGGGTTAGATGAGCAGTTCTTC

V gene: TRBV18
D gene: TRBD2
J gene: TRBJ2-3
clone size: .
CDR3 protein: CASSILAGDRDTQYF
CDR3 DNA: TGTGCCAGCTCAATTCTAGCGGGGGACCGGGATACGCAGTATTTT

V gene: TRBV18
D gene: TRBD1
J gene: TRBJ1-2
clone size: .
CDR3 protein: CASSPIGTGWDYGYTF
CDR3 DNA: TGTGCCAGCTCACCGATCGGGACAGGGTGGGACTATGGCTACACCTTC

V gene: TRBV5-8
D gene: TRBD2
J gene: TRBJ2-1
clone size: few
CDR3 protein: CASSSRGLAGDGNEQFF
CDR3 DNA: TGTGCCAGCAGCTCCAGGGGACTAGCGGGGGATGGCAATGAGCAGTTCTTC

V gene: TRBV2
D gene: .
J gene: TRBJ1-2
clone size: .
CDR3 protein: CASSGTGYTF
CDR3 DNA: TGTGCCAGCAGCGGGACAGGCTACACCTTC

V gene: TRBV6-1
D gene: .
J gene: TRBJ2-5
clone size: .
CDR3 protein: CASSEGTPQETQYF
CDR3 DNA: TGTGCCAGCAGTGAAGGGACACCCCAAGAGACCCAGTACTTC

V gene: TRBV30
D gene: .
J gene: TRBJ2-1
clone size: .
CDR3 protein: CAWSIRRKTNEQFF
CDR3 DNA: TGTGCCTGGAGTATTAGGCGGAAGACCAATGAGCAGTTCTTC

V gene: TRBV6-1
D gene: TRBD1
J gene: TRBJ2-7
clone size: .
CDR3 protein: CASSEALPGTGAYEQYF
CDR3 DNA: TGTGCCAGCAGTGAAGCGCTACCCGGGACAGGGGCCTACGAGCAGTACTTC

V gene: TRBV10-1
D gene: TRBD2
J gene: TRBJ2-7
clone size: .
CDR3 protein: CASSLPGTSGGAYEQYF
CDR3 DNA: TGCGCCAGCAGTCTTCCCGGGACTAGCGGGGGAGCCTACGAGCAGTACTTC

V gene: TRBV9
D gene: TRBD1
J gene: TRBJ2-3
clone size: .
CDR3 protein: CASRPGQGFADTQYF
CDR3 DNA: TGTGCCAGCAGGCCGGGACAGGGGTTCGCAGATACGCAGTATTTT

V gene: TRBV10-3
D gene: .
J gene: TRBJ1-1
clone size: .
CDR3 protein: CAISVSGPEAFF
CDR3 DNA: TGTGCCATCAGTGTTTCAGGTCCTGAAGCTTTCTTT

V gene: TRBV7-9
D gene: TRBD1
J gene: TRBJ1-6
clone size: .
CDR3 protein: CASSSPTGGTSPLHF
CDR3 DNA: TGTGCCAGCAGCTCGCCAACAGGGGGCACTTCACCCCTCCACTTT

V gene: TRBV9
D gene: TRBD2
J gene: TRBJ2-1
clone size: .
CDR3 protein: CASSAGAGVLYNEQFF
CDR3 DNA: TGTGCCAGCAGCGCTGGAGCGGGGGTCCTCTACAATGAGCAGTTCTTC

V gene: TRBV15
D gene: .
J gene: TRBJ1-3
clone size: once
CDR3 protein: CATSRDRGSGNTIYF
CDR3 DNA: TGTGCCACCAGCAGAGACAGGGGCTCTGGAAACACCATATATTTT

V gene: TRBV7-8
D gene: TRBD2
J gene: TRBJ2-1
clone size: .
CDR3 protein: CASSFRLAESSYNEQFF
CDR3 DNA: TGTGCCAGCAGCTTCAGACTAGCGGAGAGCTCCTACAATGAGCAGTTCTTC

V gene: TRBV2
D gene: .
J gene: TRBJ1-5
clone size: .
CDR3 protein: CASSEIFGNQPQHF
CDR3 DNA: TGTGCCAGCAGTGAAATATTCGGCAATCAGCCCCAGCATTTT

V gene: TRBV6-4
D gene: TRBD1
J gene: TRBJ1-5
clone size: .
CDR3 protein: CASSPGTGGNQPQHF
CDR3 DNA: TGTGCCAGCAGTCCCGGGACAGGGGGCAATCAGCCCCAGCATTTT

V gene: TRBV19
D gene: TRBD2
J gene: TRBJ2-1
clone size: .
CDR3 protein: CASSLADSTYNEQFF
CDR3 DNA: TGTGCCAGTAGTCTAGCGGACTCGACATACAATGAGCAGTTCTTC

V gene: TRBV18
D gene: TRBD1
J gene: TRBJ1-1
clone size: .
CDR3 protein: CASSYFQGAADTEAFF
CDR3 DNA: TGTGCCAGCTCTTACTTCCAGGGGGCGGCGGACACTGAAGCTTTCTTT

V gene: TRBV6-5
D gene: TRBD1
J gene: TRBJ2-2
clone size: .
CDR3 protein: CASQGTAANTGELFF
CDR3 DNA: TGTGCCAGCCAAGGGACAGCAGCGAACACCGGGGAGCTGTTTTTT

V gene: TRBV11-3
D gene: .
J gene: TRBJ2-1
clone size: .
CDR3 protein: CASSPHGSYNEQFF
CDR3 DNA: TGTGCCAGCAGCCCTCACGGGTCCTACAATGAGCAGTTCTTC

V gene: TRBV9
D gene: .
J gene: TRBJ2-5
clone size: .
CDR3 protein: CASSTGTLQETQYF
CDR3 DNA: TGTGCCAGCAGCACAGGGACACTCCAAGAGACCCAGTACTTC

V gene: TRBV4-2
D gene: .
J gene: TRBJ2-1
clone size: .
CDR3 protein: CASSPGELVGNEQFF
CDR3 DNA: TGTGCCAGCAGCCCGGGAGAACTGGTGGGAAATGAGCAGTTCTTC

V gene: TRBV6-5
D gene: .
J gene: TRBJ1-5
clone size: few
CDR3 protein: CASSGQQNQPQHF
CDR3 DNA: TGTGCCAGCAGTGGACAGCAGAATCAGCCCCAGCATTTT

V gene: TRBV4-1
D gene: TRBD2
J gene: TRBJ2-7
clone size: .
CDR3 protein: CASSQKTSGYEQYF
CDR3 DNA: TGCGCCAGCAGCCAAAAAACTAGCGGCTACGAGCAGTACTTC

V gene: TRBV4-3
D gene: TRBD1
J gene: TRBJ1-1
clone size: .
CDR3 protein: CASSQDINRGTEAFF
CDR3 DNA: TGCGCCAGCAGCCAAGATATCAACAGGGGGACTGAAGCTTTCTTT

V gene: TRBV7-3
D gene: .
J gene: TRBJ1-1
clone size: .
CDR3 protein: CASSSQRNTEAFF
CDR3 DNA: TGTGCCAGCAGTTCCCAGCGGAACACTGAAGCTTTCTTT

V gene: TRBV18
D gene: TRBD1
J gene: TRBJ1-1
clone size: once
CDR3 protein: CASSATGMNTEAFF
CDR3 DNA: TGTGCCAGCTCAGCGACAGGGATGAACACTGAAGCTTTCTTT

V gene: TRBV7-8
D gene: .
J gene: TRBJ1-3
clone size: once
CDR3 protein: CASSPIQDGNTIYF
CDR3 DNA: TGTGCCAGCAGCCCCATCCAGGATGGAAACACCATATATTTT

V gene: TRBV19
D gene: .
J gene: TRBJ2-3
clone size: .
CDR3 protein: CASSRANTDTQYF
CDR3 DNA: TGTGCCAGTAGTAGAGCAAACACAGATACGCAGTATTTT

V gene: TRBV27
D gene: TRBD2
J gene: TRBJ2-1
clone size: .
CDR3 protein: CASSGASGFFEQFF
CDR3 DNA: TGTGCCAGCAGTGGCGCTAGCGGGTTTTTTGAGCAGTTCTTC

V gene: TRBV29-1
D gene: TRBD1
J gene: TRBJ1-5
clone size: .
CDR3 protein: CSVADRAGQPQHF
CDR3 DNA: TGCAGCGTGGCCGACAGGGCAGGTCAGCCCCAGCATTTT

V gene: TRBV7-9
D gene: TRBD2
J gene: TRBJ2-1
clone size: .
CDR3 protein: CASSLPPGLAGDNEQFF
CDR3 DNA: TGTGCCAGCAGCTTACCACCGGGACTAGCGGGGGATAATGAGCAGTTCTTC

V gene: TRBV18
D gene: TRBD1
J gene: TRBJ1-3
clone size: .
CDR3 protein: CASSLGQGGSGNTIYF
CDR3 DNA: TGTGCCAGCTCATTGGGACAGGGCGGCTCTGGAAACACCATATATTTT

V gene: TRBV19
D gene: TRBD1
J gene: TRBJ1-1
clone size: .
CDR3 protein: CASSTRGQFTSNTEAFF
CDR3 DNA: TGTGCCAGTAGTACGAGGGGGCAATTTACATCGAACACTGAAGCTTTCTTT

V gene: TRBV27
D gene: .
J gene: TRBJ1-5
clone size: .
CDR3 protein: CASSNRVNNQPQHF
CDR3 DNA: TGTGCCAGCAGCAACCGGGTTAACAATCAGCCCCAGCATTTT

V gene: TRBV6-5
D gene: .
J gene: TRBJ1-5
clone size: .
CDR3 protein: CASSTGFQPQHF
CDR3 DNA: TGTGCCAGCAGTACAGGGTTTCAGCCCCAGCATTTT

V gene: TRBV9
D gene: .
J gene: TRBJ1-2
clone size: .
CDR3 protein: CASRGEGSGGGYTF
CDR3 DNA: TGTGCCAGCAGGGGAGAAGGGTCGGGAGGTGGCTACACCTTC

V gene: TRBV5-1
D gene: TRBD1
J gene: TRBJ2-1
clone size: once
CDR3 protein: CASSLQGVYNEQFF
CDR3 DNA: TGCGCCAGCAGCTTACAGGGGGTATACAATGAGCAGTTCTTC

V gene: TRBV6-1
D gene: TRBD1
J gene: TRBJ2-1
clone size: .
CDR3 protein: CASSEATGQGANEQFF
CDR3 DNA: TGTGCCAGCAGTGAAGCAACGGGACAGGGGGCAAATGAGCAGTTCTTC

V gene: TRBV6-1
D gene: .
J gene: TRBJ2-1
clone size: once
CDR3 protein: CASSEGEVRSEQFF
CDR3 DNA: TGTGCCAGCAGTGAGGGGGAGGTACGATCTGAGCAGTTCTTC

V gene: TRBV2
D gene: .
J gene: TRBJ2-7
clone size: once
CDR3 protein: CASRRGSSAYEQYF
CDR3 DNA: TGTGCCAGCAGACGGGGTTCCAGCGCCTACGAGCAGTACTTC

V gene: TRBV5-1
D gene: TRBD1
J gene: TRBJ2-1
clone size: .
CDR3 protein: CASSLRQGVRRSYNEQFF
CDR3 DNA: TGCGCCAGCAGCTTGCGACAGGGTGTTAGGCGCTCCTACAATGAGCAGTTCTTC

V gene: TRBV15
D gene: .
J gene: TRBJ1-5
clone size: .
CDR3 protein: CATSRSFYSNQPQHF
CDR3 DNA: TGTGCCACCAGCAGATCGTTCTATAGCAATCAGCCCCAGCATTTT

V gene: TRBV7-9
D gene: .
J gene: TRBJ2-7
clone size: .
CDR3 protein: CASSRGPPEQYF
CDR3 DNA: TGTGCCAGCAGCCGCGGCCCCCCCGAGCAGTACTTC